A few counts support the clone carrying this T cell receptor (beta chain). The table came from immunoSEQ multiplex PCR; TCRdb's copy has only in-frame clones and leaves some out. The sample shows nearly 25,000 clones, roughly 43% of them seen only once. CDR3 size: 16 residues. Trimming removed 6 bases from V and 2 bases from J; junction bases left unmatched: 11. Germline V gives CDR1 GTSNPN, CDR2 SVGIG (reference sequence). This sample is drawn from a study of graft-versus-host responses after intestinal transplantation. The input for sequencing was alloreactive CD4+ T cells from a mixed lymphocyte reaction culture, taken before intestinal transplant. Subset of the sample: CFSE-low proliferating T cells sorted from roughly 6-day pre-transplant mixed lymphocyte reaction (GvH or HvG direction). The chain employs TRBV30 and TRBJ2-3, with TRBD1 matching 10 bases. The receptor was isolated from a human patient who received an intestinal transplant. Written as DNA, the CDR3 is TGTGCCTGCTCCCCCCGGGACAGGGGTTCCACAGATACGCAGTATTTT. It encodes CACSPRDRGSTDTQYF.